This T cell receptor beta chain is drawn from a study of blood T cell repertoires in COVID-19 (dated by TCRdb to about 2020). For the wider study: Samples from collaborators originated in the United States, Italy and Spain and spanned both the acute and convalescent phases of COVID-19. Nearly every sample came with metadata listing a de-identified subject ID, COVID-19 status, age in years and sex. Samples came from the ongoing ImmuneRACE study (first 160 participants) plus 1,254 subjects from 6 global collaborators. Where HLA class I and class II types were available, the types were taken from metadata supplied by the sample provider, not from assay-based typing. The repertoires were released in a freely available public database intended as a resource for research on the immune response to SARS-CoV-2. The dataset comprised deeply sampled blood TCRbeta repertoires from subjects exposed to, actively infected with, or recovered from COVID-19. The prospective study material was composed of cDNA or gDNA derived from T cells, B-cell-depleted T cells, or PBMCs.

Broader findings and caveats from the paper: Clinical and demographic metadata were provided uncurated, with the amount varying by source and participant.

The collaborating institutions used their own protocols to collect whole blood in K2EDTA tubes. Collaborator samples were shipped for TCRbeta analysis as frozen whole blood, isolated PBMCs, or DNA extracted from either sample type. V and J lose 5 bases and 6 bases, and a span of 13 bases separates them. Spanning cysteine to phenylalanine, the CDR3 consists of 13 amino acids. Only the CDR3 portion is preserved as DNA: 39 bases, with reading frame beginning at the first base. The germline V gene (reference sequence) yields LGHDT for CDR1 and YNNKEL for CDR2. This clone showed up just a few times. The antigen this receptor binds is unknown. Base qualities are not recorded, but no much larger clone differs from it by a single base. The immunoSEQ Assay, a bias-controlled multiplex PCR, was used to amplify TCRbeta CDR3 regions from genomic DNA. The original methods were these. Within the assay, amplification of reference gene primers was used to estimate how many nucleated cells each sample contained. To quantify the absolute abundance of each unique TCRbeta CDR3 rearrangement, sequence reads were collapsed and filtered. For each sample, productive Simpson clonality was calculated by taking the square root of Simpson's diversity index across productive rearrangements. TCRdb provides this immuneACCESS table in a form limited to in-frame rearrangements. Some clones are lacking; in checked studies, under half of them reflect an unresolved V gene, and why the rest are absent is not known. V and J calls and clone size are those listed in that table; D and trimming were worked out from the DNA. The sample table records 380,000 or so clones; over 65% of these occur just once. The ten largest clones capture roughly 1.2% of the sample.

The clonotype originates from a human donor with acute or convalescent COVID-19. The donor label of this sample is uncertain. The specimen was peripheral blood. The rearrangement joined TRBV3-1 (or the pseudogene TRBV3-2) to TRBJ1-1; the D gene identity is not certain. The CDR3 protein is CASSASGNPEAFF. The nucleotides read TGTGCCAGCAGCGCGTCGGGTAATCCTGAAGCTTTCTTT.